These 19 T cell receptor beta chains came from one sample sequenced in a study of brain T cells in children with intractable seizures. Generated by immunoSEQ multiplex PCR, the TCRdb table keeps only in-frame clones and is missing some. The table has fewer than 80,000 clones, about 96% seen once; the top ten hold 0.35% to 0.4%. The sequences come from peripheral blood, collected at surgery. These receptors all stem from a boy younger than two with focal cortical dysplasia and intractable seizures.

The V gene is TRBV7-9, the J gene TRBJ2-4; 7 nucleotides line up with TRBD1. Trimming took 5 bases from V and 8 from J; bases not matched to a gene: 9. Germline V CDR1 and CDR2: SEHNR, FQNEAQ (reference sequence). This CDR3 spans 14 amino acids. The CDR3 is CASSHLRDRDIQYF. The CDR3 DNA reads TGTGCCAGCAGCCACCTCCGGGACAGAGACATTCAGTACTTC. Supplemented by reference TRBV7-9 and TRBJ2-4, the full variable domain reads DTGVSQNPRHKITKRGQNVTFRCDPISEHNRLYWYRQTLGQGPEFLTYFQNEAQLEKSRLLSDRFSAERPKGSFSTLEIQRTEQGDSAMYLCASSHLRDRDIQYFGAGTRLSVL.

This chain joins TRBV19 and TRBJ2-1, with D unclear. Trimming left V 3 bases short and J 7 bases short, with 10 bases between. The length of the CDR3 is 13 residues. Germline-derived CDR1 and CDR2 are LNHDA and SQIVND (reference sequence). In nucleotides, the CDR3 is TGTGCCAGTAGTATCGTTCCCAGAAATGAGCAGTTCTTC. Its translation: CASSIVPRNEQFF.

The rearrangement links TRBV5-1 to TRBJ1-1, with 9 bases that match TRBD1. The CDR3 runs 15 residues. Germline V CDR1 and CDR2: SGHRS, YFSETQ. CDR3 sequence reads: CATQAQTGGGTEAFF. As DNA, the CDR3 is TGCGCTACACAGGCCCAAACAGGGGGCGGCACTGAAGCTTTCTTT.

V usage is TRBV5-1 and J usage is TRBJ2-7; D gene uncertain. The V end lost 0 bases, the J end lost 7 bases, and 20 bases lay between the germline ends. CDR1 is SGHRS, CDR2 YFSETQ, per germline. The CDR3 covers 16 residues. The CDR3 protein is CASSLAPTRALAEQYF. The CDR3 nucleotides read TGCGCCAGCAGCTTGGCTCCTACTCGAGCCCTCGCGGAGCAGTACTTC.

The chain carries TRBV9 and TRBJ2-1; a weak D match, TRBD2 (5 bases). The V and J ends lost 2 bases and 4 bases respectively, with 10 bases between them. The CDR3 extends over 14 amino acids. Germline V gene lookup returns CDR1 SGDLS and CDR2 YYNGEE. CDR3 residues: CASSVSSGYNEQFF. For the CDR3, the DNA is TGTGCCAGCAGCGTCAGCAGCGGATACAATGAGCAGTTCTTC.

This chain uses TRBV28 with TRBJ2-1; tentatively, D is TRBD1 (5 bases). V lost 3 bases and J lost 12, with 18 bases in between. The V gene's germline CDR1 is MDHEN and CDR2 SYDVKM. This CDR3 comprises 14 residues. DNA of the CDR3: TGTGCCAGCAGTTTGCAGGGCCCTCCTGGGGCGCAGTTCTTC. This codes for CASSLQGPPGAQFF.

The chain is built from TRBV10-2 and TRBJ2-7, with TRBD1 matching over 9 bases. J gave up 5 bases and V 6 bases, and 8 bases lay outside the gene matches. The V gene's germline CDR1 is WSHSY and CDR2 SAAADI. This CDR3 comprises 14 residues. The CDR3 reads CASSTGTGTNEQYF. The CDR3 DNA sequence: TGCGCCAGCAGCACCGGGACAGGGACCAACGAGCAGTACTTC.

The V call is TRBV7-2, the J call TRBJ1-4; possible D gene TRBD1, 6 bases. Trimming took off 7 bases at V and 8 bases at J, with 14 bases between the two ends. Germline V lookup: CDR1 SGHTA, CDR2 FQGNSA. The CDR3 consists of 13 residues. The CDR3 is CASTQGQDEKLFF. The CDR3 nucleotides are TGTGCCAGCACCCAGGGGCAGGACGAAAAACTGTTTTTT.

The CDR3 is CASSLTGLAGDTQYF. The CDR3, as DNA: TGTGCCAGCAGTTTAACCGGACTAGCGGGAGATACGCAGTATTTT. The chain combines TRBV28 with TRBJ2-3, with 11 bases matching TRBD2. Germline values: CDR1 MDHEN, CDR2 SYDVKM. With V trimmed by 2 bases and J by 5 bases, 3 bases remained unmatched. This CDR3 contains 15 residues.

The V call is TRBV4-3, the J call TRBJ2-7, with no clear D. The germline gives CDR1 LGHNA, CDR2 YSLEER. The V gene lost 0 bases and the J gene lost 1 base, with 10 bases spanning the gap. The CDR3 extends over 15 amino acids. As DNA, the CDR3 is TGCGCCAGCAGCCAAGATATGGCAGGATCCTACGAGCAGTACTTC. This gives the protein CASSQDMAGSYEQYF.

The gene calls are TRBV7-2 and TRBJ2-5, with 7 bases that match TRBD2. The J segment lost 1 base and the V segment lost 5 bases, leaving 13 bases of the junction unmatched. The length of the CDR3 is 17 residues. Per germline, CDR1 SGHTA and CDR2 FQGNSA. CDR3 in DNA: TGTGCCAGCAGCGATAGCGGGCGGCGAGGGACCCAAGAGACCCAGTACTTC. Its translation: CASSDSGRRGTQETQYF.

The CDR3 loop is CASSPLGGPGTQYF. CDR3 nucleotide sequence: TGTGCCAGCAGCCCATTGGGAGGGCCGGGTACGCAGTATTTT. V usage is TRBV7-3 and J usage is TRBJ2-3, with TRBD2 matching 7 bases. Germline trimming cut 5 bases from V and 8 bases from J; bases unmatched to any gene: 10. The length of the CDR3 is 14 residues. CDR1 is SGHTA and CDR2 is FQGTGA in the germline V gene.

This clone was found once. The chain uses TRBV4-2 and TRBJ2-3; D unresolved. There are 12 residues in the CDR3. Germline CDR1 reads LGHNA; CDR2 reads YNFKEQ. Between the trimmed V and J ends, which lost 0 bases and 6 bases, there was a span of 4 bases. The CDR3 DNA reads TGTGCCAGCAGCCAAGACCTGGATACGCAGTATTTT. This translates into CASSQDLDTQYF.

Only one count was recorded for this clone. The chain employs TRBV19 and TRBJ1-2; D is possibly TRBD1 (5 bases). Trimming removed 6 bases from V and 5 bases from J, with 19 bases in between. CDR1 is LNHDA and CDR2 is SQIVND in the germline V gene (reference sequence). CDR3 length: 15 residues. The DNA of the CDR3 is TGTGCCAGTAGACCCCGGGACGCTCTCCAGTATGGCTACACCTTC. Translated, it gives CASRPRDALQYGYTF.

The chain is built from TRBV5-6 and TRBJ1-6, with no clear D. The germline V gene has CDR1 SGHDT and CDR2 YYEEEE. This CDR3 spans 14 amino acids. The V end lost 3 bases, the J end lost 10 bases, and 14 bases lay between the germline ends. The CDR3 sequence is CASSSDPGGSPLHF. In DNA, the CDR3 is TGTGCCAGCAGCTCTGATCCGGGAGGATCACCCCTCCACTTT.

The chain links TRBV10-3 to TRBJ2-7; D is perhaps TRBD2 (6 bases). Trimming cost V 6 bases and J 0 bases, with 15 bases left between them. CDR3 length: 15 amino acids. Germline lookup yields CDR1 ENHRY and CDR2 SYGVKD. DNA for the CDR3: TGTGCCATCAGGAAAGGGACTCCTAGCTCCTACGAGCAGTACTTC. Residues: CAIRKGTPSSYEQYF.

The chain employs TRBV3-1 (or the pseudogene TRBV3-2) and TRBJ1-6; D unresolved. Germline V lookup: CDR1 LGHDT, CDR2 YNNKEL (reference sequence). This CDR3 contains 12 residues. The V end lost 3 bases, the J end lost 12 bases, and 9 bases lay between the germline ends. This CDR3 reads CASSQGSVPLHF. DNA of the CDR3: TGTGCCAGCAGCCAGGGTTCTGTACCCCTCCACTTT.

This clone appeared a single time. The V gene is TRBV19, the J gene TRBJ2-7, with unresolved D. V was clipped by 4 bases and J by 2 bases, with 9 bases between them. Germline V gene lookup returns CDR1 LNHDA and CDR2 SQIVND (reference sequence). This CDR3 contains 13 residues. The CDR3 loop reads CASSTQGAYEQYF. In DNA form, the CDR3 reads TGTGCCAGTAGTACCCAAGGTGCCTACGAGCAGTACTTC. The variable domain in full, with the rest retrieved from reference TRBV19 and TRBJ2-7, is DGGITQSPKYLFRKEGQNVTLSCEQNLNHDAMYWYRQDPGQGLRLIYYSQIVNDFQKGDIAEGYSVSREKKESFPLTVTSAQKNPTAFYLCASSTQGAYEQYFGPGTRLTVT.

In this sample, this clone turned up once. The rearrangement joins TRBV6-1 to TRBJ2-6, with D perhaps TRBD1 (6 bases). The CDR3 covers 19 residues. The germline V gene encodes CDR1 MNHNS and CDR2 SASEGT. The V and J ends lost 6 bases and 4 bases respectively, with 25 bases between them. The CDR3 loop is CASREPRTAGGRGANVLTF. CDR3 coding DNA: TGTGCCAGCAGAGAACCCAGGACAGCAGGAGGTCGAGGGGCCAACGTCCTGACTTTC.